The rows below give T cell receptor beta chains drawn from one sample of a study of CD8 T cells in acute hepatitis C reinfection. Profiling relied on immunoSEQ multiplex PCR, and the TCRdb table lists in-frame clones only, not all of them. Of tens of thousands of clones listed, 80% to 90% are singletons. The sequenced sample was naive CD8+ T cells from PBMCs. These receptors all stem from a man aged 30 to 45 with chronic hepatitis C. Both conserved end residues are part of each CDR3. D genes are given only for firm matches. The size of a clone is reported for some rows only, either as once, few or many, or as a class for expanded clones.

TRBJ2-7 | TRBV9 | . | TRBD1 | CASSVGTGASYEQYF | TGTGCCAGCAGCGTCGGGACAGGGGCATCCTACGAGCAGTACTTC
TRBJ2-3 | TRBV19 | . | TRBD2 | CASSIGGTSNPDTQYF | TGTGCCAGTAGTATAGGGGGGACTAGCAACCCAGATACGCAGTATTTT
TRBJ1-4 | TRBV7-3 | . | . | CASSFSHSNRQEKLFF | TGTGCCAGCAGCTTTTCACACAGCAACCGCCAGGAAAAACTGTTTTTT
TRBJ1-1 | TRBV14 | . | . | CASSQEGGGNRDTEAFF | TGTGCCAGCAGCCAAGAAGGAGGGGGTAATCGGGACACTGAAGCTTTCTTT
TRBJ2-5 | TRBV9 | . | . | CASSVAGSDGETQYF | TGTGCCAGCAGCGTAGCCGGGAGTGATGGAGAGACCCAGTACTTC
TRBJ1-5 | TRBV5-5 | . | TRBD1 | CASSLDDRGNQPQHF | TGTGCCAGCAGCCTAGATGACAGGGGCAATCAGCCCCAGCATTTT
TRBJ2-7 | TRBV19 | . | TRBD1 | CASSSGTAAYEQYF | TGTGCCAGTAGTTCCGGGACAGCAGCCTACGAGCAGTACTTC
TRBJ1-1 | TRBV19 | few | . | CASSIGSTEAFF | TGTGCCAGTAGTATTGGGAGCACTGAAGCTTTCTTT
TRBJ2-1 | TRBV6-1 | . | . | CASSRARKWYEQFF | TGTGCCAGCAGTCGCGCCCGTAAATGGTATGAGCAGTTCTTC
TRBJ2-7 | TRBV5-6 | . | . | CASSLGDRTILSYEQYF | TGTGCCAGCAGCTTGGGTGACAGAACTATCCTCTCCTACGAGCAGTACTTC
TRBJ1-2 | TRBV7-2 | . | . | CASSLFEKPLGYTF | TGTGCCAGCAGCTTATTTGAGAAACCCTTGGGCTACACCTTC
TRBJ1-1 | TRBV29-1 | . | . | CSVEGHPLDPTEAFF | TGCAGCGTTGAAGGGCATCCGTTAGACCCCACTGAAGCTTTCTTT
TRBJ1-5 | TRBV27 | once | . | CASGGRAGHQPQHF | TGTGCCAGCGGGGGAAGGGCAGGCCATCAGCCCCAGCATTTT
TRBJ2-2 | TRBV27 | . | TRBD2 | CASSLSFALAGPNTGELFF | TGTGCCAGCAGTTTATCTTTCGCGTTAGCGGGCCCAAACACCGGGGAGCTGTTTTTT
TRBJ2-7 | TRBV28 | . | TRBD2 | CASSLRGLAAYEQYF | TGTGCCAGCAGTTTAAGGGGACTAGCGGCCTACGAGCAGTACTTC
TRBJ2-3 | TRBV29-1 | . | TRBD1 | CSVAQGVTDTQYF | TGCAGCGTCGCACAGGGGGTCACAGATACGCAGTATTTT
TRBJ2-7 | TRBV2 | . | TRBD2 | CASSGGLADSYEQYF | TGTGCCAGCAGCGGGGGACTAGCAGACTCCTACGAGCAGTACTTC
TRBJ1-2 | TRBV7-9 | few | TRBD1 | CASSPQRTGGDGYTF | TGTGCCAGCAGCCCCCAAAGGACAGGGGGCGACGGCTACACCTTC
TRBJ2-3 | TRBV27 | . | . | CASSYRDTQYF | TGTGCCAGCAGTTACCGGGATACGCAGTATTTT
TRBJ1-1 | TRBV27 | . | TRBD1 | CASSLATGGTEAFF | TGTGCCAGCAGCTTAGCGACAGGGGGCACTGAAGCTTTCTTT
TRBJ2-5 | TRBV6-5 | . | . | CASSPQGGQETQYF | TGTGCCAGCAGTCCCCAGGGGGGCCAAGAGACCCAGTACTTC
TRBJ2-1 | TRBV19 | . | . | CASIPGPSSYNEQFF | TGTGCCAGTATCCCGGGACCGAGCTCCTACAATGAGCAGTTCTTC
TRBJ1-1 | TRBV19 | . | . | CASSMGANTEAFF | TGTGCCAGTAGTATGGGAGCAAACACTGAAGCTTTCTTT
TRBJ1-2 | TRBV11-2 | . | TRBD1 | CASSLGQGYYGYTF | TGTGCCAGCAGCTTAGGACAGGGGTACTATGGCTACACCTTC
TRBJ2-3 | TRBV9 | . | TRBD2 | CASSASGGASTDTQYF | TGTGCCAGCAGCGCGAGCGGGGGGGCGAGCACAGATACGCAGTATTTT
TRBJ2-2 | TRBV4-1 | once | . | CASSHGTGQNTGELFF | TGCGCCAGCAGCCATGGGACTGGACAGAACACCGGGGAGCTGTTTTTT
TRBJ1-1 | TRBV4-1 | . | . | CASSQGGWPMNTEAFF | TGCGCCAGCAGCCAGGGAGGGTGGCCGATGAACACTGAAGCTTTCTTT
TRBJ1-2 | TRBV4-1 | . | TRBD1 | CASSQVQGAGYGYTF | TGCGCCAGCAGCCAGGTGCAGGGGGCAGGCTATGGCTACACCTTC
TRBJ2-1 | TRBV5-1 | . | . | CASSPSRVNKYNEQFF | TGCGCCAGCAGCCCAAGTCGGGTAAATAAGTACAATGAGCAGTTCTTC
TRBJ2-2 | TRBV5-4 | . | . | CASSYGVAGELFF | TGTGCCAGCAGCTATGGGGTGGCCGGGGAGCTGTTTTTT
TRBJ2-1 | TRBV7-9 | . | TRBD2 | CASSGGLAGEDEQFF | TGTGCCAGCAGCGGGGGACTAGCGGGAGAGGATGAGCAGTTCTTC
TRBJ1-1 | TRBV9 | . | . | CASRGLGALGIQEAFF | TGTGCCAGCAGAGGACTTGGGGCGCTTGGGATTCAAGAAGCTTTCTTT
TRBJ2-1 | TRBV4-3 | . | TRBD2 | CASSHETSGGYDNEQFF | TGCGCCAGCAGCCACGAGACTAGCGGGGGATACGACAATGAGCAGTTCTTC
TRBJ1-5 | TRBV7-9 | . | TRBD1 | CASSLEGQGNQPQHF | TGTGCCAGCAGCTTAGAAGGACAGGGCAATCAGCCCCAGCATTTT
TRBJ1-5 | TRBV29-1 | . | TRBD1 | CSATTGYDNQPQHF | TGCAGCGCCACGACAGGGTATGACAATCAGCCCCAGCATTTT